Shown below are 4 T cell receptor beta chains from a single sample sequenced in a study of CD8 T cells in ankylosing spondylitis. TCRdb fed the 5' RACE reads into MiXCR, producing one record per CDR3 protein. The repertoire holds 150,000 to 200,000 distinct CDR3 sequences, 13% seen once, with 11% in the top ten. Material for sequencing was blood, either unsorted or a sorted T cell fraction (not recorded which). The receptors derive from a female donor with ankylosing spondylitis or in good health (not recorded which).

This clonotype was counted many times. The chain recombines TRBV15 with TRBJ2-7, with unresolved D. The length of the CDR3 is 15 residues. Deletions cut 0 bases from V and 3 bases from J, with 12 bases between. Germline values: CDR1 LNHNV, CDR2 YYDKDF (reference sequence). Here the CDR3 DNA reads TGTGCCACCAGCAGAGAACAGCTCCAGGACTACGAGCAGTACTTC. It encodes CATSREQLQDYEQYF.

The chain recombines TRBV7-8 with TRBJ2-2; perhaps TRBD2 as D (5 bases). In germline, CDR1 is SGHVS, CDR2 FQNEAQ. V lost 5 bases, J lost 6 bases, and 13 bases lay in between. This CDR3 has 14 amino acids. The DNA of the CDR3 is TGTGCCAGCAGCCAAGGCACTAGTTCCGGGGAGCTGTTTTTT. Translation gives CASSQGTSSGELFF.

This clonotype was observed at least ten times. The J gene is TRBJ2-1, the V gene TRBV7-9; maybe TRBD2 (6 bases). Trimming stripped 7 bases from V and 5 bases from J, with 12 bases between. The CDR3 length is 13 residues. The germline V gene encodes CDR1 SEHNR and CDR2 FQNEAQ (reference sequence). The DNA of the CDR3 is TGTGCCAGCAACGTCGGGACTGACAATGAGCAGTTCTTC. Protein product: CASNVGTDNEQFF.

Ten or more counts support this clonotype. V and J are TRBV6-2 or TRBV6-3 and TRBJ1-2; 8 bases match TRBD1. The germline V gene encodes CDR1 MNHEY and CDR2 SVGEGT. CDR3 size: 15 residues. The V and J ends lost 6 bases and 6 bases, in that order; junction bases with no gene match: 12. CDR3 sequence: CASSPRDRTYDGYTF. CDR3 sequence (DNA): TGTGCCAGCAGCCCCAGGGACAGGACTTACGATGGCTACACCTTC.